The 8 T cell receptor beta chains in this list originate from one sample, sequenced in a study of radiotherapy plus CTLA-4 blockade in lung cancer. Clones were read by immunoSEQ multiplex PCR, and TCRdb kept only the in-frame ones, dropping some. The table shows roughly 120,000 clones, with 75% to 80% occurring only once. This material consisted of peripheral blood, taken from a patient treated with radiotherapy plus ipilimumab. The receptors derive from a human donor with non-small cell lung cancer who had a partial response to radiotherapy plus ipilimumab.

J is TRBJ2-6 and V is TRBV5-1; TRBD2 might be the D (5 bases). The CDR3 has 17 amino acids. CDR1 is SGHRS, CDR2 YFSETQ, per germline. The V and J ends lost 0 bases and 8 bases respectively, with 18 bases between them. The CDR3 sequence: CASSLAWAPSRSNVLTF. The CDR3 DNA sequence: TGCGCCAGCAGCTTGGCCTGGGCACCTAGCCGCTCCAACGTCCTGACTTTC. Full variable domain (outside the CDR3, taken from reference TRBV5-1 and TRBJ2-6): KAGVTQTPRYLIKTRGQQVTLSCSPISGHRSVSWYQQTPGQGLQFLFEYFSETQRNKGNFPGRFSGRQFSNSRSEMNVSTLELGDSALYLCASSLAWAPSRSNVLTFGAGSRLTVL.

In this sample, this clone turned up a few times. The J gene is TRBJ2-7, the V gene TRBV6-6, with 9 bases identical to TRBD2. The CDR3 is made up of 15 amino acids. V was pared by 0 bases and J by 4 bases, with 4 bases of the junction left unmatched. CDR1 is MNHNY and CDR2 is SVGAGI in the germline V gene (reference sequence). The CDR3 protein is CASSYSASGKYEQYV. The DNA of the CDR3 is TGTGCCAGCAGTTACTCTGCTAGCGGGAAGTACGAGCAGTACGTC.

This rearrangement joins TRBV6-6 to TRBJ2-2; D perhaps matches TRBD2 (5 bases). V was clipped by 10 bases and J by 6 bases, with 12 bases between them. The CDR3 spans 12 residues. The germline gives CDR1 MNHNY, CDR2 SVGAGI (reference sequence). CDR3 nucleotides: TGTGCCACGGGGATAGGTTCCGGGGAGCTGTTTTTT. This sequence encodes CATGIGSGELFF.

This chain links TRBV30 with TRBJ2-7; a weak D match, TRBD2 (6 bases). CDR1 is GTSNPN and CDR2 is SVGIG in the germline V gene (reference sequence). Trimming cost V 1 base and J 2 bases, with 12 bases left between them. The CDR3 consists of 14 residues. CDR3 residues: CAWSEAGGPYEQYF. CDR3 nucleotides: TGTGCCTGGAGTGAAGCGGGCGGCCCCTACGAGCAGTACTTC. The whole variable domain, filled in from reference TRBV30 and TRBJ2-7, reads SQTIHQWPATLVQPVGSPLSLECTVEGTSNPNLYWYRQAAGRGLQLLFYSVGIGQISSEVPQNLSASRPQDRQFILSSKKLLLSDSGFYLCAWSEAGGPYEQYFGPGTRLTVT.

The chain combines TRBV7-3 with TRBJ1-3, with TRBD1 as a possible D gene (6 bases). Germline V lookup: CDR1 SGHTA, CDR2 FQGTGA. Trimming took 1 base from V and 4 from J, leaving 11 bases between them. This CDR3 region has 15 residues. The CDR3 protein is CASSLNPGVGNTIYF. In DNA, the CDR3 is TGTGCCAGCAGCTTAAATCCAGGGGTAGGAAACACCATATATTTT.

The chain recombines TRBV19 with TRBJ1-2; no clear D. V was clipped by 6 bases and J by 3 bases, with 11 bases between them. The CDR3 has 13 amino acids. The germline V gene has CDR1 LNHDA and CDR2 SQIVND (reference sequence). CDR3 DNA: TGTGCCAGTAGCACCGCACTCTACTATGGCTACACCTTC. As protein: CASSTALYYGYTF.

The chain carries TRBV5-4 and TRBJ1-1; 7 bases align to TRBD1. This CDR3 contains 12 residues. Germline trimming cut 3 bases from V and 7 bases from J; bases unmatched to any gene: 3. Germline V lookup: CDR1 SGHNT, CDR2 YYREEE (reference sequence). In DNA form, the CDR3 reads TGTGCCAGCAGCTGGAGACAGGGTGAAGCTTTCTTT. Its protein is CASSWRQGEAFF.

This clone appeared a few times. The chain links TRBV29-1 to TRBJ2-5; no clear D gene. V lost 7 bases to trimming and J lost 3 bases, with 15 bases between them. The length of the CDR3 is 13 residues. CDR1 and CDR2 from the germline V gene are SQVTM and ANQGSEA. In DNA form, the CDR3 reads TGCAGCGACGTGACCGACAACGAAGAGACCCAGTACTTC. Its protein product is CSDVTDNEETQYF.